Each of the 14 T cell receptor beta chains below was sequenced from the same sample in a study of blood T cell repertoires in COVID-19. Sequenced by immunoSEQ multiplex PCR; TCRdb stores in-frame clones only, minus some. The sample gives around 250,000 clones, roughly 80% of which show up once; roughly 3.2% is in the top ten. The sequenced material came from peripheral blood. The origin of the receptors is a woman younger than 35 with acute or convalescent COVID-19.

The CDR3 nucleotides read TGTGCCAGCAGGGGGACAGGGAAGAATTCACCCCTCCACTTT. Residues: CASRGTGKNSPLHF. The chain is built from TRBV21-1 and TRBJ1-6; TRBD1, the table's D call, was not compared with the DNA. TRBV21-1 is given as a pseudogene. The CDR3 totals 14 residues.

The chain has TRBV6-6 and TRBJ1-2, with unresolved D. The germline V gene encodes CDR1 MNHNY and CDR2 SVGAGI (reference sequence). Trimming left V 5 bases short and J 2 bases short, with 21 bases between. The CDR3 covers 17 residues. The CDR3 DNA sequence: TGTGCCAGCAGTCTACGGGGTGGCAAAATCCAGAACTATGGCTACACCTTC. Translated: CASSLRGGKIQNYGYTF.

The V call is TRBV27, the J call TRBJ1-2; 8 nucleotides line up with TRBD1. The V segment lost 3 bases and the J segment 3 bases; nucleotides outside the gene matches: 9. CDR3 length: 16 residues. From germline, CDR1 is MNHEY and CDR2 SMNVEV (reference sequence). The CDR3 DNA follows: TGTGCCAGCAGTTTGGGACCGGGACAGGTGGACTATGGCTACACCTTC. Amino acid sequence: CASSLGPGQVDYGYTF.

This clone was counted a single time. The chain carries TRBV7-6 and TRBJ1-1; 7 positions agree with TRBD1. The CDR3 sequence is 13 residues long. Per germline, CDR1 SGHVS and CDR2 FNYEAQ. Unmatched junction bases numbered 3, after V lost 5 bases and J lost 3 bases. CDR3 sequence (DNA): TGTGCCAGCAGCCGAACAGGGGACACTGAAGCTTTCTTT. It translates to CASSRTGDTEAFF.

The V gene is TRBV19, the J gene TRBJ2-1; 9 bases line up with TRBD2. Germline V CDR1 and CDR2: LNHDA, SQIVND (reference sequence). This CDR3 region has 14 residues. Losses at the gene ends were 5 bases for V and 6 bases for J; bases not matched to a gene: 5. CDR3 residues: CASSWGLAGNEQFF. For the CDR3, the DNA is TGTGCCAGTAGTTGGGGACTAGCCGGCAATGAGCAGTTCTTC. The whole variable domain, remainder taken from reference TRBV19 and TRBJ2-1, is DGGITQSPKYLFRKEGQNVTLSCEQNLNHDAMYWYRQDPGQGLRLIYYSQIVNDFQKGDIAEGYSVSREKKESFPLTVTSAQKNPTAFYLCASSWGLAGNEQFFGPGTRLTVL.

CDR3 DNA sequence: TGCGCCAGCAGCTTCGACGGCGGGGGGTATACTGAAGCTTTCTTT. Its protein is CASSFDGGGYTEAFF. The genes are TRBV5-1 and TRBJ1-1; a weak D match, TRBD1 (5 bases). The CDR3 is 15 amino acids. The V gene's germline CDR1 is SGHRS and CDR2 YFSETQ. Trimming pared 2 bases from V and 5 bases from J, leaving 16 bases between.

V and J are TRBV7-9 and TRBJ1-5, with a weak D call TRBD1 (6 bases). Germline CDR1 reads SEHNR; CDR2 reads FQNEAQ (reference sequence). The CDR3 runs to 17 residues. V gave up 4 bases and J gave up 2 bases, with 18 bases separating them. The DNA for the CDR3 is TGTGCCAGCAGCTCATTCCTACAGGGAGTCGGCAATCAGCCCCAGCATTTT. This gives the protein CASSSFLQGVGNQPQHF.

The CDR3 DNA follows: TGTGCCAGCAGCTCTCGACAGGCCCCGACTAGCGGGAATGAGCAGTTCTTC. This translates into CASSSRQAPTSGNEQFF. V is TRBV21-1 and J is TRBJ2-1; the table names TRBD2, a call not compared with the DNA. TRBV21-1 is tagged as a pseudogene. This CDR3 has 17 residues.

This clone was seen just once. This chain joins TRBV29-1 and TRBJ1-2; the D is unclear. The CDR3 sequence is 17 residues long. Per the germline V gene, CDR1 is SQVTM and CDR2 is ANQGSEA. Trimming shortened V by 2 bases and J by 1 base, and 20 bases separated the two germline ends. CDR3 in DNA: TGCAGCGTTGAACAAGTTTCTTTCGGGGAATTTAACTATGGCTACACCTTC. It is translated as CSVEQVSFGEFNYGYTF.

The chain recombines TRBV6-1 with TRBJ2-7; D possibly corresponds to TRBD1 (5 bases). Germline V gives CDR1 MNHNS, CDR2 SASEGT. The CDR3 loop spans 13 amino acids. The V end lost 2 bases, the J end lost 7 bases, and 12 bases lay between the germline ends. The CDR3 bases are TGTGCCAGCAGTGAAATCCGACAGTCAGAGCAGTACTTC. It translates to CASSEIRQSEQYF.

The chain employs TRBV9 and TRBJ2-7; D is undetermined. The CDR3 runs 13 residues. The germline V and J ends were trimmed by 0 bases and 4 bases, with 8 bases remaining between them. Germline values: CDR1 SGDLS, CDR2 YYNGEE. The CDR3 protein is CASSVADDYEQYF. The CDR3 DNA reads TGTGCCAGCAGCGTAGCAGATGATTACGAGCAGTACTTC. The whole variable domain, remainder taken from reference TRBV9 and TRBJ2-7, is DSGVTQTPKHLITATGQRVTLRCSPRSGDLSVYWYQQSLDQGLQFLIQYYNGEERAKGNILERFSAQQFPDLHSELNLSSLELGDSALYFCASSVADDYEQYFGPGTRLTVT.

CDR3 coding DNA: TGTGCCAGCAGCCAAGGGGGGTGGAGGGTAGTCACTGAAGCTTTCTTT. Protein product: CASSQGGWRVVTEAFF. This sequence joins TRBV3-1 (or the pseudogene TRBV3-2) and TRBJ1-1, with D possibly TRBD1 on 5 matching bases. The CDR3 runs 16 residues. With 1 base removed from V and 4 bases from J, the gap between germline ends came to 16 bases. From germline, CDR1 is LGHDT and CDR2 YNNKEL (reference sequence).

This chain links TRBV4-3 with TRBJ2-3; the match to TRBD2 covers 7 bases. CDR3 length equals 16 residues. The junction had 7 bases not matched to a gene; V was cut back by 0 bases and J by 4 bases. Per germline, CDR1 LGHNA and CDR2 YSLEER. The CDR3 nucleotides read TGCGCCAGCAGCCAAGATTTGGGTGCGGGAGCAGATACGCAGTATTTT. It translates to CASSQDLGAGADTQYF.

The V call is TRBV9, the J call TRBJ1-2; D is unclear. Trimming took 3 bases from V and 8 from J, leaving 23 bases between them. The CDR3 is made up of 16 amino acids. Germline CDR1 SGDLS, CDR2 YYNGEE. The CDR3 here is CASSGPRPGEPYGYTF. The CDR3 DNA reads TGTGCCAGCAGCGGACCCCGCCCAGGCGAACCTTACGGCTACACCTTC.